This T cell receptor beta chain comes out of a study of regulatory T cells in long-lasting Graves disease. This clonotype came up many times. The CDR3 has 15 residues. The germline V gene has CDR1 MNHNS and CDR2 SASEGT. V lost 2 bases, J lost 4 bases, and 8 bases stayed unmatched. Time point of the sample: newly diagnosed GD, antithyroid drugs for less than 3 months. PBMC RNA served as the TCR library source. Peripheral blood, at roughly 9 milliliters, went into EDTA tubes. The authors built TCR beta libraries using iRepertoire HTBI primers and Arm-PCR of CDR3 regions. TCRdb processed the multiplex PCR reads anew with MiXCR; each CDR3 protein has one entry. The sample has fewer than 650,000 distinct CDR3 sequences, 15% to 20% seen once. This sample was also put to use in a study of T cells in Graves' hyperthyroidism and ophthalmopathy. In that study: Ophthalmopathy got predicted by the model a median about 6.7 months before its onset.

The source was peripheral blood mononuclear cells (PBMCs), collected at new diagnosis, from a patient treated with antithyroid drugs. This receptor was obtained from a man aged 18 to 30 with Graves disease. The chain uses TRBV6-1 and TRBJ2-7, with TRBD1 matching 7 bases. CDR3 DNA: TGTGCCAGCAGTGAAATGACGGGACAGCCATACGAGCAGTACTTC. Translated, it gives CASSEMTGQPYEQYF.